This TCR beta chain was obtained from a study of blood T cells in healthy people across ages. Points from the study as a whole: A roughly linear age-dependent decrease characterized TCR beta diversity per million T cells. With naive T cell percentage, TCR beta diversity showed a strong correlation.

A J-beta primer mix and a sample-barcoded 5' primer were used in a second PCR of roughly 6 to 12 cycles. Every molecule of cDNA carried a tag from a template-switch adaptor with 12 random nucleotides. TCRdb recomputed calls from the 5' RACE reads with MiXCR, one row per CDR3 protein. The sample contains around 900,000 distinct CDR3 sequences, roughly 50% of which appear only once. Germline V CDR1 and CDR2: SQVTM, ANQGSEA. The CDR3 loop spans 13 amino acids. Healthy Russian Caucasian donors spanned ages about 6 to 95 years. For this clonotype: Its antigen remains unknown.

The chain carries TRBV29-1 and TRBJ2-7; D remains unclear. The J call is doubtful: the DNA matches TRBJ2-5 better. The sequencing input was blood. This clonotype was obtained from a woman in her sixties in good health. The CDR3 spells CSVVWPPGETQYF. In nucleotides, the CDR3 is TGCAGCGTTGTATGGCCCCCCGGAGAGACCCAGTACTTC.